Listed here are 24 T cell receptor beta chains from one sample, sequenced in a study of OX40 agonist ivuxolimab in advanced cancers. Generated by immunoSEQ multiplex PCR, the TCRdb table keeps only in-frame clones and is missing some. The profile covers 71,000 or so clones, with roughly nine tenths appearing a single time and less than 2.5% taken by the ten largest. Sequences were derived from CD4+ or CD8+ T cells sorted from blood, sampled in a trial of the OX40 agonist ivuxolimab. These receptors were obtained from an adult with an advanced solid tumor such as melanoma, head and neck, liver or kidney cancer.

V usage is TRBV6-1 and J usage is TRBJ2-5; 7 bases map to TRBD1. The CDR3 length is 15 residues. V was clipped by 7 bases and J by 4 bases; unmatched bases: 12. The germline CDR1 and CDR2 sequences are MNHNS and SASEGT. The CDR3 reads CASTPQGMVGETQYF. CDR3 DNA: TGTGCCAGCACCCCACAGGGGATGGTGGGAGAGACCCAGTACTTC.

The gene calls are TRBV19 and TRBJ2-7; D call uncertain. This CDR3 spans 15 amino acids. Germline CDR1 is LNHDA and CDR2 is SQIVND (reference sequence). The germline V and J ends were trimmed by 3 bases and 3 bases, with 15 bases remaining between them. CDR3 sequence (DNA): TGTGCCAGTAGTATCCAGGACGGCAGCCACTACGAGCAGTACTTC. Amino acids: CASSIQDGSHYEQYF.

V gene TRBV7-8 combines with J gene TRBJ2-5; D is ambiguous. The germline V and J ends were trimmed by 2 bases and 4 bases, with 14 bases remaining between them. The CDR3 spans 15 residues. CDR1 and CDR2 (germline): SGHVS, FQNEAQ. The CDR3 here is CASSLHGRFTETQYF. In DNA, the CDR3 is TGTGCCAGCAGCTTACACGGCAGATTCACAGAGACCCAGTACTTC.

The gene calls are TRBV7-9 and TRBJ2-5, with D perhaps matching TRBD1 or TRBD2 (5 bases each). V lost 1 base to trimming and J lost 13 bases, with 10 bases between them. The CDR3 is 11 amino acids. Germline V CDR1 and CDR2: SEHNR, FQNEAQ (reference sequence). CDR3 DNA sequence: TGTGCCAGCAGCTTAGAGGGACCGGGGTACTTC. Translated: CASSLEGPGYF. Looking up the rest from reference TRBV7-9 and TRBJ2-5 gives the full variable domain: DTGVSQNPRHKITKRGQNVTFRCDPISEHNRLYWYRQTLGQGPEFLTYFQNEAQLEKSRLLSDRFSAERPKGSFSTLEIQRTEQGDSAMYLCASSLEGPGYFGPGTRLLVL.

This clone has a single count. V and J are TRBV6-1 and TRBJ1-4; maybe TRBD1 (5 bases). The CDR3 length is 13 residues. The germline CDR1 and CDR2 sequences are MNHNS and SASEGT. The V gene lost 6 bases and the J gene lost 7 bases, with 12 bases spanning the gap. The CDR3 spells CASRLIGGEKLFF. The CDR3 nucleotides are TGTGCCAGCAGATTAATTGGGGGTGAAAAACTGTTTTTT.

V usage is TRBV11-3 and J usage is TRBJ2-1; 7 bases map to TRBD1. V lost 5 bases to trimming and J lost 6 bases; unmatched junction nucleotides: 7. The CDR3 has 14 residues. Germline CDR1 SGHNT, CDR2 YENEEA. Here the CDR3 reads CASSRSTGVNEQFF. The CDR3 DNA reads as TGTGCCAGCAGCCGCTCTACAGGGGTCAATGAGCAGTTCTTC.

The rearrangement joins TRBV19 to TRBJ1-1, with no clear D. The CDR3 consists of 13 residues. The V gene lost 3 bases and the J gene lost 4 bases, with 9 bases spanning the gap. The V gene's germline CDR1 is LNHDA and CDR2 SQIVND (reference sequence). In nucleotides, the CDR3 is TGTGCCAGTAGTATTTATCTGAGCACTGAAGCTTTCTTT. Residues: CASSIYLSTEAFF.

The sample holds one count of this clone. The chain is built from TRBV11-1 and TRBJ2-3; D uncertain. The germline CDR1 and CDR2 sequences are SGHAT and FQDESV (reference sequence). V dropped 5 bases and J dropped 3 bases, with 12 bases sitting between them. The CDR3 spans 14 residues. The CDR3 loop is CASSPTAWTDTQYF. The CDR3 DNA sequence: TGTGCCAGCAGCCCCACCGCTTGGACAGATACGCAGTATTTT.

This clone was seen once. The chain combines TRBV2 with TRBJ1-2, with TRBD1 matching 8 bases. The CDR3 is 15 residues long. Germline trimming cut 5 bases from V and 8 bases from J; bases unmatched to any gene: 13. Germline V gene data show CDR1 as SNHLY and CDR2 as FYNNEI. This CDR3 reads CASSLYRGQGVGYTF. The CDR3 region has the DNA TGTGCCAGCAGTCTCTATAGAGGACAGGGAGTAGGCTACACCTTC.

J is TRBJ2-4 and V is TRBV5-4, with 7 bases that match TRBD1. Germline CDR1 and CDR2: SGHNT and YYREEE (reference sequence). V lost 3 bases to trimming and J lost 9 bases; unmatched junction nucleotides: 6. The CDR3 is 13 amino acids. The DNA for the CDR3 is TGTGCCAGCAGCTCTGGACAGGTTGGCATTCAGTACTTC. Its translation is CASSSGQVGIQYF.

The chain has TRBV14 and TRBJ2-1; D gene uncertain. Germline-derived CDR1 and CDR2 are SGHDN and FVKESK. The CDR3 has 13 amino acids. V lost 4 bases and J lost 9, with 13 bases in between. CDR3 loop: CASSPGRWAEQFF. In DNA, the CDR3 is TGTGCCAGCAGCCCTGGGCGGTGGGCTGAGCAGTTCTTC.

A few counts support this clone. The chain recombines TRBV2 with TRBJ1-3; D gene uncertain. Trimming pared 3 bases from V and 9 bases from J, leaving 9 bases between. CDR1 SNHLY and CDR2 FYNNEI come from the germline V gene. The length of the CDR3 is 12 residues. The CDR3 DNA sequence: TGTGCCAGCAGTGAGAGGGAAAGCACCATATATTTT. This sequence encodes CASSERESTIYF.

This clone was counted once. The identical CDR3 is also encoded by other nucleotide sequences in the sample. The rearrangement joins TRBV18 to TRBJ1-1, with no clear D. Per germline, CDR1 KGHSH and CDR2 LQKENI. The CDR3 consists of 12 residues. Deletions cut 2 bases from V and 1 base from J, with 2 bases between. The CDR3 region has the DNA TGTGCCAGCTCACCAACGAACACTGAAGCTTTCTTT. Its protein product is CASSPTNTEAFF.

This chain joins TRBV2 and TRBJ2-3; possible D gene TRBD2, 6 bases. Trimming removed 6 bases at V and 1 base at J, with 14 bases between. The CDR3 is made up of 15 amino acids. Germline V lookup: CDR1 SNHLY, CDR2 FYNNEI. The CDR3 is CASSGGASGTDTQYF. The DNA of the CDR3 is TGTGCCAGCAGCGGGGGAGCCTCCGGCACAGATACGCAGTATTTT.

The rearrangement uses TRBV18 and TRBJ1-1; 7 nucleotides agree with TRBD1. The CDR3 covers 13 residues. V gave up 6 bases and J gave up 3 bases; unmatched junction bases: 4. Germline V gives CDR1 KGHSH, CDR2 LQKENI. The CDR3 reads CASSTGADTEAFF. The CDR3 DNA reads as TGTGCCAGCTCCACAGGGGCGGACACTGAAGCTTTCTTT.

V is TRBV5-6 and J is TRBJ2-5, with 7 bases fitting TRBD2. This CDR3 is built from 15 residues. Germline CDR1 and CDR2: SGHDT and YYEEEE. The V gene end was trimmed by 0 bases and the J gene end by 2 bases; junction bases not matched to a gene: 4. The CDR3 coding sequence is TGTGCCAGCAGCTTGGGAGCGGGGCTTCAAGAGACCCAGTACTTC. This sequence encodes CASSLGAGLQETQYF. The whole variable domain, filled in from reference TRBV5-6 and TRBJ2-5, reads DAGVTQSPTHLIKTRGQQVTLRCSPKSGHDTVSWYQQALGQGPQFIFQYYEEEERQRGNFPDRFSGHQFPNYSSELNVNALLLGDSALYLCASSLGAGLQETQYFGPGTRLLVL.

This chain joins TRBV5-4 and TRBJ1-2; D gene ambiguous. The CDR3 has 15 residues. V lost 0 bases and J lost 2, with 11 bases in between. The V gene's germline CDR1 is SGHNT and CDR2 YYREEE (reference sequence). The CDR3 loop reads CASSLDRGNNYGYTF. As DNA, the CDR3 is TGTGCCAGCAGCTTGGATCGGGGAAACAACTATGGCTACACCTTC.

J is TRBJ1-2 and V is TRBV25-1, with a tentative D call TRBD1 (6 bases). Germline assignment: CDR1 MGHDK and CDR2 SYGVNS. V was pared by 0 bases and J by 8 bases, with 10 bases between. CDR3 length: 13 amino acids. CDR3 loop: CASSEYRGRGYTF. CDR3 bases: TGTGCCAGCAGTGAATATCGGGGGCGCGGCTACACCTTC.

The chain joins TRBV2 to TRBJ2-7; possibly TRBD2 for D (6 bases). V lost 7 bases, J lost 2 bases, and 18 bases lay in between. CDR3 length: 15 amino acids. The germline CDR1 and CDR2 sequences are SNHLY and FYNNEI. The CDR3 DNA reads TGTGCCAGCATTCTAGGCGGGGCGGCGCCCTACGAGCAGTACTTC. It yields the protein CASILGGAAPYEQYF.

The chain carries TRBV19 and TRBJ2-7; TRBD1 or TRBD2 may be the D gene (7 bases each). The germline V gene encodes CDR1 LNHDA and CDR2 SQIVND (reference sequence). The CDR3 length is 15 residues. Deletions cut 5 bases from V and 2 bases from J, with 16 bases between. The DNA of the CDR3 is TGTGCCAGTAGTGGCACACCAGGGGGGGCCTACGAGCAGTACTTC. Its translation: CASSGTPGGAYEQYF.

In DNA, the CDR3 is TGTGCCAGCAGCCCGAGAGGTAACAACTATGGCTACACCTTC. Translated, it gives CASSPRGNNYGYTF. The genes are TRBV28 and TRBJ1-2; no clear D gene. Trimming left V 6 bases short and J 2 bases short, with 13 bases between. The CDR3 runs 14 residues. Germline CDR1 is MDHEN and CDR2 is SYDVKM.

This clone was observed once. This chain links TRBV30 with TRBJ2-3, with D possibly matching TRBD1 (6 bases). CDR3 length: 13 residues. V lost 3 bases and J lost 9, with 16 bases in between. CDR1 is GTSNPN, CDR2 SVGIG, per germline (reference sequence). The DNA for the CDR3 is TGTGCCTGGAGCGCGAACCAGGGGAACACGCAGTATTTT. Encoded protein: CAWSANQGNTQYF.

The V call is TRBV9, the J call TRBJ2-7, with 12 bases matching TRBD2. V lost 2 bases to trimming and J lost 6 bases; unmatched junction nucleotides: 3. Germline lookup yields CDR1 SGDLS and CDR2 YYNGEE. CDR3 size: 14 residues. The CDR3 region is CASSVRTSGAEQYF. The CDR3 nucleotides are TGTGCCAGCAGCGTGAGGACTAGCGGGGCCGAGCAGTACTTC.

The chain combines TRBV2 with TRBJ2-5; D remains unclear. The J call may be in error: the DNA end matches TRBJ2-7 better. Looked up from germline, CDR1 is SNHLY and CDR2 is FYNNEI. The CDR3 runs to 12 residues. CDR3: CASSEARYEQYF. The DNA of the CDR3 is TGTGCCAGCAGTGAAGCGCGGTACGAGCAGTACTTC.